A single sample is the source of the 27 T cell receptor beta chains below, sequenced in a study of blood T cell repertoires in COVID-19. Using immunoSEQ multiplex PCR, the repertoire was profiled, and TCRdb retains in-frame clones only, with some absent. The sample lists around 170,000 clones, about 86% occurring once. What was sequenced was peripheral blood. The receptors were gathered from a man between 50 and 59 years old with active or convalescent COVID-19.

This rearrangement joins TRBV6-2 or TRBV6-3 to TRBJ1-5, with 7 bases aligning to TRBD1. The CDR3 sequence is 16 residues long. Germline V lookup: CDR1 MNHEY, CDR2 SVGEGT. Unmatched junction bases numbered 4, after V lost 2 bases and J lost 0 bases. CDR3 in DNA: TGTGCCAGCAGTTACAGAACAGGGGATAGCAATCAGCCCCAGCATTTT. This encodes CASSYRTGDSNQPQHF.

The chain carries TRBV6-4 and TRBJ2-3; 8 nucleotides agree with TRBD2. The CDR3 has 13 residues. Germline CDR1 is MRHNA and CDR2 is SNTAGT. V trimming: 3 bases; J trimming: 4 bases; junction bases outside the gene matches: 0. The DNA for the CDR3 is TGTGCCAGCAGTGAGCGGGAGGCAGATACGCAGTATTTT. Amino acids: CASSEREADTQYF.

Comment on this clone: The sample holds other DNA sequences that translate to the same CDR3. The chain couples TRBV28 to TRBJ2-5, with D perhaps TRBD2 (6 bases). This CDR3 is built from 13 residues. The ends were cut back, 2 bases at V and 4 bases at J, with 8 bases in the middle. In germline, CDR1 is MDHEN, CDR2 SYDVKM. The CDR3 loop is CASSLQGGETQYF. CDR3 bases: TGTGCCAGCAGTTTACAGGGAGGAGAGACCCAGTACTTC.

This chain connects TRBV4-3 to TRBJ2-2; 12 bases are a match to TRBD1. V lost 5 bases to trimming and J lost 4 bases; unmatched junction nucleotides: 5. This CDR3 region has 16 residues. Germline V gene sequence: CDR1 LGHNA, CDR2 YSLEER. CDR3 sequence: CASSKGTGGVTGELFF. The CDR3 nucleotides read TGCGCCAGCAGCAAAGGGACAGGGGGCGTCACCGGGGAGCTGTTTTTT.

This clone was observed a single time. V usage is TRBV30 and J usage is TRBJ1-1, with TRBD1 matching over 9 bases. Germline-derived CDR1 and CDR2 are GTSNPN and SVGIG (reference sequence). J gave up 4 bases and V 3 bases, and 6 bases lay outside the gene matches. The CDR3 is 14 residues long. Here the CDR3 reads CAWRRDRGGTEAFF. The CDR3 DNA reads as TGTGCCTGGAGACGAGACAGGGGGGGCACTGAAGCTTTCTTT.

The V call is TRBV9, the J call TRBJ1-5; maybe TRBD1 (5 bases). The CDR3 is 14 amino acids. V was pared by 1 base and J by 2 bases, with 7 bases between. Germline values: CDR1 SGDLS, CDR2 YYNGEE. CDR3 DNA: TGTGCCAGCAGCGTATCGGGGGGCAATCAGCCCCAGCATTTT. This sequence encodes CASSVSGGNQPQHF.

V and J are TRBV5-1 and TRBJ2-3; 13 nucleotides line up with TRBD2. The CDR3 runs to 16 residues. Germline assignment: CDR1 SGHRS and CDR2 YFSETQ. With 3 bases clipped from V and 2 bases from J, the junction kept 3 bases outside the gene matches. CDR3 region: CASSSGLAGNTDTQYF. The DNA of the CDR3 is TGCGCCAGCAGCTCGGGACTAGCGGGAAACACAGATACGCAGTATTTT. Using reference TRBV5-1 and TRBJ2-3 for the parts outside the CDR3, the full variable domain is KAGVTQTPRYLIKTRGQQVTLSCSPISGHRSVSWYQQTPGQGLQFLFEYFSETQRNKGNFPGRFSGRQFSNSRSEMNVSTLELGDSALYLCASSSGLAGNTDTQYFGPGTRLTVL.

The chain links TRBV10-3 to TRBJ2-7, with D tentatively TRBD2 (6 bases). The CDR3 totals 13 residues. The germline gives CDR1 ENHRY, CDR2 SYGVKD. Trimming left V 8 bases short and J 5 bases short, with 16 bases between. CDR3 DNA: TGTGCCATCTTAAGTTCGGGGGAAGACGAGCAGTACTTC. Translated, it gives CAILSSGEDEQYF.

V usage is TRBV9 and J usage is TRBJ1-5; 8 bases are shared with TRBD1. With V trimmed by 3 bases and J by 9 bases, 5 bases remained unmatched. This CDR3 comprises 13 residues. CDR1 SGDLS and CDR2 YYNGEE come from the germline V gene. As DNA, the CDR3 is TGTGCCAGCAGCGGACAGGGGACGCGGCCCCAGCATTTT. Its protein product is CASSGQGTRPQHF.

The V gene is TRBV9, the J gene TRBJ2-6, with TRBD1 as a possible D gene (6 bases). The CDR3 contains 15 residues. Germline V gives CDR1 SGDLS, CDR2 YYNGEE. V was cut by 4 bases and J by 0 bases, with 8 bases left in between. CDR3 sequence reads: CASSSGASGANVLTF. CDR3 DNA sequence: TGTGCCAGCAGCTCAGGGGCCTCTGGGGCCAACGTCCTGACTTTC.

The chain recombines TRBV3-1 (or the pseudogene TRBV3-2) with TRBJ1-4, with 8 bases matching TRBD1. Germline trimming cut 4 bases from V and 3 bases from J; bases unmatched to any gene: 7. Germline V lookup: CDR1 LGHDT, CDR2 YNNKEL (reference sequence). This CDR3 comprises 16 residues. CDR3 coding DNA: TGTGCCAGCAGCCGCCAGGGGGCTACAGCTAATGAAAAACTGTTTTTT. Amino acid sequence: CASSRQGATANEKLFF.

The genes are TRBV18 and TRBJ2-2; the D gene is possibly TRBD1 (6 bases). Germline CDR1 reads KGHSH; CDR2 reads LQKENI. The V gene lost 6 bases and the J gene lost 0 bases, with 14 bases spanning the gap. The CDR3 runs 16 residues. CDR3 nucleotide sequence: TGTGCCAGCTCCCCGCAGGGGACCGCGAACACCGGGGAGCTGTTTTTT. Residues: CASSPQGTANTGELFF.

The V gene is TRBV19, the J gene TRBJ2-7; D gene ambiguous. The CDR3 has 14 residues. Germline V CDR1 and CDR2: LNHDA, SQIVND (reference sequence). V was trimmed by 6 bases and J by 6 bases, leaving 18 bases between them. The CDR3 is CASSPTPDPSEQYF. The CDR3 DNA follows: TGTGCCAGTAGCCCCACACCCGATCCCTCCGAGCAGTACTTC.

This chain links TRBV5-1 with TRBJ2-3, with D maybe TRBD1 (5 bases). Germline V lookup: CDR1 SGHRS, CDR2 YFSETQ. V dropped 5 bases and J dropped 1 base, with 17 bases sitting between them. The CDR3 spans 16 residues. CDR3 in amino acids: CASRGASLKGTDTQYF. CDR3 DNA: TGCGCCAGCAGAGGGGCCAGTTTGAAGGGCACAGATACGCAGTATTTT.

This sequence joins TRBV7-2 and TRBJ2-3; TRBD1 is a possible D gene (5 bases). From germline, CDR1 is SGHTA and CDR2 FQGNSA. CDR3 length equals 13 residues. V gave up 3 bases and J gave up 4 bases, with 8 bases separating them. The CDR3 spells CASSFTGPDTQYF. CDR3 in DNA: TGTGCCAGCAGCTTTACAGGCCCAGATACGCAGTATTTT.

This clone was picked up one time. V usage is TRBV9 and J usage is TRBJ2-2; the match to TRBD2 covers 9 bases. Germline CDR1 and CDR2: SGDLS and YYNGEE. Trimming at V came to 2 bases and at J to 2 bases, leaving 4 bases not matched to a gene. The CDR3 runs 16 residues. CDR3 in amino acids: CASSVASGINTGELFF. As DNA, the CDR3 is TGTGCCAGCAGCGTGGCTAGCGGGATAAACACCGGGGAGCTGTTTTTT.

The chain couples TRBV19 to TRBJ1-2; D is uncertain. V was clipped by 5 bases and J by 8 bases, with 15 bases between them. Germline CDR1 reads LNHDA; CDR2 reads SQIVND (reference sequence). The CDR3 consists of 13 residues. CDR3 bases: TGTGCCAGTAGTTTTCCCGGGGAACGGGGCTACACCTTC. Its translation: CASSFPGERGYTF.

The chain carries TRBV5-8 and TRBJ2-1; TRBD1 aligns across 10 bases. Per germline, CDR1 SGHTS and CDR2 YDEGEE. V dropped 1 base and J dropped 8; count of bases not matched to a gene: 15. The CDR3 is 18 residues long. The CDR3, as DNA: TGTGCCAGCAGCTTGATCTCTGGGGGACAGGGGATTGGGGATGAGCAGTTCTTC. This sequence encodes CASSLISGGQGIGDEQFF.

The V and J genes are TRBV5-1 and TRBJ2-3, with TRBD2 matching over 8 bases. This CDR3 contains 15 residues. Trimming at V came to 1 base and at J to 7 bases, leaving 8 bases not matched to a gene. Germline values: CDR1 SGHRS, CDR2 YFSETQ. This chain's CDR3 is CASSLSSGAMNTQYF. The DNA for the CDR3 is TGCGCCAGCAGCTTGAGTAGCGGGGCAATGAATACGCAGTATTTT.

The chain combines TRBV7-9 with TRBJ2-7; tentative D call: TRBD2 (5 bases). The V gene lost 0 bases and the J gene lost 2 bases, with 8 bases spanning the gap. Germline values: CDR1 SEHNR, CDR2 FQNEAQ (reference sequence). The CDR3 loop spans 14 amino acids. The CDR3 sequence: CASSLAAVTYEQYF. CDR3 DNA sequence: TGTGCCAGCAGCTTAGCAGCGGTAACCTACGAGCAGTACTTC.

A single count supports this clone. The gene calls are TRBV19 and TRBJ1-5; D is undetermined. Germline values: CDR1 LNHDA, CDR2 SQIVND (reference sequence). This CDR3 contains 13 residues. V was cut by 5 bases and J by 7 bases, with 12 bases left in between. The CDR3 region has the DNA TGTGCCAGTAGTTCGCACGCGGGGCAGCCCCAGCATTTT. Translating it yields CASSSHAGQPQHF.

The chain joins TRBV19 to TRBJ2-5; D may be TRBD2 (5 bases). V was trimmed by 4 bases and J by 3 bases, leaving 15 bases between them. This CDR3 spans 15 amino acids. Germline-derived CDR1 and CDR2 are LNHDA and SQIVND (reference sequence). CDR3 nucleotide sequence: TGTGCCAGTAGTACCGGACTCAACCCAAAAGAGACCCAGTACTTC. Its protein product is CASSTGLNPKETQYF.

This clone has just one count. This rearrangement joins TRBV9 to TRBJ1-2; 7 nucleotides agree with TRBD1. CDR1 SGDLS and CDR2 YYNGEE come from the germline V gene. The CDR3 contains 13 residues. V trimming: 4 bases; J trimming: 7 bases; junction bases outside the gene matches: 7. CDR3 sequence reads: CASSPQGDLGYTF. In DNA form, the CDR3 reads TGTGCCAGCAGCCCCCAGGGGGATCTTGGCTACACCTTC. Full variable domain (remainder filled in from reference TRBV9 and TRBJ1-2): DSGVTQTPKHLITATGQRVTLRCSPRSGDLSVYWYQQSLDQGLQFLIQYYNGEERAKGNILERFSAQQFPDLHSELNLSSLELGDSALYFCASSPQGDLGYTFGSGTRLTVV.

This chain connects TRBV7-6 to TRBJ1-1, with 7 bases fitting TRBD1. The germline V gene has CDR1 SGHVS and CDR2 FNYEAQ. This CDR3 contains 15 residues. V lost 4 bases and J lost 5; bases outside the gene matches: 10. The CDR3 DNA sequence: TGTGCCAGCAGCTCCAGACAGGGTGCGAGGACTGAAGCTTTCTTT. Amino acids: CASSSRQGARTEAFF.

In this sample, this clone turned up once. V usage is TRBV11-3 and J usage is TRBJ1-1; TRBD1 is a possible D gene (5 bases). CDR3 size: 15 residues. The V end lost 1 base, the J end lost 1 base, and 10 bases lay between the germline ends. Germline V gene sequence: CDR1 SGHNT, CDR2 YENEEA. The CDR3 coding sequence is TGTGCCAGCAGCTTAGTTATGGGGGGGAACACTGAAGCTTTCTTT. It specifies CASSLVMGGNTEAFF.

This chain joins TRBV18 and TRBJ2-3; 7 bases fit TRBD1. The CDR3 runs 15 residues. V lost 3 bases and J lost 1; bases outside the gene matches: 4. The V gene's germline CDR1 is KGHSH and CDR2 LQKENI. The CDR3 region is CASSPRTGGTDTQYF. CDR3 nucleotide sequence: TGTGCCAGCTCACCTCGGACAGGAGGCACAGATACGCAGTATTTT.

This clone has a handful of counts. The chain joins TRBV18 to TRBJ1-1; perhaps TRBD1 as D (5 bases). Trimming left V 8 bases short and J 2 bases short, with 12 bases between. This CDR3 is built from 13 residues. Germline V CDR1 and CDR2: KGHSH, LQKENI. The CDR3 region is CASTPGGNTEAFF. CDR3 DNA sequence: TGTGCCAGCACCCCCGGGGGTAACACTGAAGCTTTCTTT.